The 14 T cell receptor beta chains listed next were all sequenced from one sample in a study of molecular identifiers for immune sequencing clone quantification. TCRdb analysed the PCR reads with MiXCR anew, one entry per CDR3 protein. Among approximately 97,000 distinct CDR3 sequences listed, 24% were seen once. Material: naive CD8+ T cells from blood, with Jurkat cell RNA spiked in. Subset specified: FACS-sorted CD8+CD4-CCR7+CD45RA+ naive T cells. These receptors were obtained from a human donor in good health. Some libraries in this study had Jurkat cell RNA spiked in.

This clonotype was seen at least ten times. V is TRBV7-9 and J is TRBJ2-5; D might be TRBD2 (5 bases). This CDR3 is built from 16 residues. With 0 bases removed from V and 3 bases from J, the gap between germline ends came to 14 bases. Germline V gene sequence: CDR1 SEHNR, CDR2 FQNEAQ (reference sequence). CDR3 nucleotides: TGTGCCAGCAGCTTAGCGTGGGCTAGCAACGAAGAGACCCAGTACTTC. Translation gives CASSLAWASNEETQYF.

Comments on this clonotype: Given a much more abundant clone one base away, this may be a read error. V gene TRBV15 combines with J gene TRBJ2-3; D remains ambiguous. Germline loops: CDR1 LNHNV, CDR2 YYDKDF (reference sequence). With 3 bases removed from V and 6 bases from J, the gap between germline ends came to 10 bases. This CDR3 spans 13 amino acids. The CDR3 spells CATSRERWDTQYF. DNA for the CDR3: TGTGCCACCAGCAGGGAGAGATGGGATACGCAGTATTTT.

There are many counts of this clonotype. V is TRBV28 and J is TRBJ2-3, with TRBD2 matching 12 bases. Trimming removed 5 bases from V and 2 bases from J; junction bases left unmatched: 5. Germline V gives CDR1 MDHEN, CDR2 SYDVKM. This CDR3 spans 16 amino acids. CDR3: CASSHLAGGLTDTQYF. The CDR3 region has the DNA TGTGCCAGCAGTCATCTAGCGGGAGGGCTCACAGATACGCAGTATTTT.

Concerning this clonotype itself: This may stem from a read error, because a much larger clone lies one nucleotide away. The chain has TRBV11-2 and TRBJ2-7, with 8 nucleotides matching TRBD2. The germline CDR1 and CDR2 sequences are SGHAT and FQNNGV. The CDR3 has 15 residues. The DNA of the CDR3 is TGTGCCAACAGCCCCCCAAGCGGGAGCCCACTCGAGCAGTACTTC. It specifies CANSPPSGSPLEQYF.

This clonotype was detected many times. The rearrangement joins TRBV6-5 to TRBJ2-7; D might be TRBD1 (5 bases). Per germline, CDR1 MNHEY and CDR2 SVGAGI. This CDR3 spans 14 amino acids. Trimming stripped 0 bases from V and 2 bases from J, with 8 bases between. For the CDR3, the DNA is TGTGCCAGCAGTTACTCGCAGGGCACCTACGAGCAGTACTTC. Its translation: CASSYSQGTYEQYF.

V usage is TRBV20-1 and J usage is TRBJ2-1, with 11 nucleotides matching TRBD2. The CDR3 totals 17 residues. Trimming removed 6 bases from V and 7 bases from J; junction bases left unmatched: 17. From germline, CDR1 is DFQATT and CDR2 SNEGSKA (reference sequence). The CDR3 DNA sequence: TGCAGTGCGACGTCACCTCGTAGCGGGAGGGTATTGAATGAGCAGTTCTTC. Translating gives CSATSPRSGRVLNEQFF.

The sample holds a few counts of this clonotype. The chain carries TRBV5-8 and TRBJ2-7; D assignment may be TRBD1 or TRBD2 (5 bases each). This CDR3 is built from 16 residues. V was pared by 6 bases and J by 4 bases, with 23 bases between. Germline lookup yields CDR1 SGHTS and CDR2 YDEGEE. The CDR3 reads CASTTWYGDEGYEQYF. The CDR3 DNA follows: TGTGCCAGCACCACGTGGTACGGGGACGAAGGGTACGAGCAGTACTTC.

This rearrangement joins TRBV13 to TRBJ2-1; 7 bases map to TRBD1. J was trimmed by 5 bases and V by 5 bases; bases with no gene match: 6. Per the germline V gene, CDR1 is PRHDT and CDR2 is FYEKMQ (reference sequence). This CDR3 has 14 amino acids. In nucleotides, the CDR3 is TGTGCCAGCAGCCGACAGGGTTTCCACAATGAGCAGTTCTTC. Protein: CASSRQGFHNEQFF.

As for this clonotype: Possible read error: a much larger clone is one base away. The CDR3 DNA is TGTGCCAGCAGCCCCGCGGGGGTCCATTCACCCCGCCACTTT. This sequence encodes CASSPAGVHSPRHF. The chain uses TRBV12-3 or TRBV12-4 and TRBJ1-6, with TRBD1 as a possible D gene (5 bases). The CDR3 length is 14 residues.

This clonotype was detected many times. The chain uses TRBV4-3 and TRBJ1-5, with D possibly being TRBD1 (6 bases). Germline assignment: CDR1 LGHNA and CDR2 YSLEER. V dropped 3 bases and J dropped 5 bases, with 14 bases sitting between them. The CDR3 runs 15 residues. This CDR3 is CASSQEGGSYQPQHF. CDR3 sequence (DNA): TGCGCCAGCAGCCAGGAGGGGGGCAGTTATCAGCCCCAGCATTTT.

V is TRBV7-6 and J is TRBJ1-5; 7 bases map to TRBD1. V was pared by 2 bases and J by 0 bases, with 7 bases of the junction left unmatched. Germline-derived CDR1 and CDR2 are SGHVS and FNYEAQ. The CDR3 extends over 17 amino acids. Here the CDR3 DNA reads TGTGCCAGCAGCTTACAGGGGGGTGATTATAGCAATCAGCCCCAGCATTTT. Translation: CASSLQGGDYSNQPQHF.

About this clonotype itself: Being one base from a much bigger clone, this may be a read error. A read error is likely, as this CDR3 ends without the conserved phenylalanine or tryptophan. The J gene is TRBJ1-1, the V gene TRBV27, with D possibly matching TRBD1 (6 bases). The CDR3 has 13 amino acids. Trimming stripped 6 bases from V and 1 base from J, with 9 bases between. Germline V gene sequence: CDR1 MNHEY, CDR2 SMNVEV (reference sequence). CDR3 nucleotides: TGTGCCAGCAGCCTACAGGGGAACACTGAAGCTTTCTCT. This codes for CASSLQGNTEAFS.

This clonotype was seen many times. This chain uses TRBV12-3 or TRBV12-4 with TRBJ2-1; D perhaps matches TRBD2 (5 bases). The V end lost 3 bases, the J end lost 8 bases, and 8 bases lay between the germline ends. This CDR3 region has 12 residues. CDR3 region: CASSLKGDEQFF. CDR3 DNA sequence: TGTGCCAGCAGTTTGAAGGGAGATGAGCAGTTCTTC.

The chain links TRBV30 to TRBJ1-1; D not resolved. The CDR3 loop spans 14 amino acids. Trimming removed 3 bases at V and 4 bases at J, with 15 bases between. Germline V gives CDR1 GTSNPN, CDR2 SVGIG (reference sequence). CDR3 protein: CAWRPQVCGTEAFF. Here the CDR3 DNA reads TGTGCCTGGAGACCTCAGGTGTGTGGCACTGAAGCTTTCTTT.